The 3 T cell receptor beta chains listed next were all sequenced from one sample in a study of T cell repertoires in cytomegalovirus infection. No cognate antigen is known for these TCRs. MiXCR was run by TCRdb on the reads, yielding one entry per CDR3 protein. This sample carries about a million distinct CDR3 sequences, about a third of them seen once, and the ten largest clones take roughly 13%. The sequenced sample was cultured CD8+ T cells from PBMCs, obtained from culture after CMV antigen stimulation. Receptors originate from a human donor in good health (CMV status not recorded). Some clones in this sample may be carry-over from other donors' samples.

This clonotype was detected only a few times. This rearrangement joins TRBV5-6 to TRBJ2-5; tentatively, D is TRBD2 (5 bases). There are 18 residues in the CDR3. Trimming took 0 bases from V and 4 from J, leaving 22 bases between them. Looked up from germline, CDR1 is SGHDT and CDR2 is YYEEEE. CDR3: CASSLVVRLEGWGETQYF. In DNA, the CDR3 is TGTGCCAGCAGCTTGGTAGTCCGCCTTGAGGGCTGGGGAGAGACCCAGTACTTC.

This clonotype was picked up many times. V usage is TRBV7-4 and J usage is TRBJ1-1; D gene ambiguous. The CDR3 has 17 residues. The V and J ends lost 5 bases and 0 bases respectively, with 19 bases between them. Germline V gives CDR1 SGHVT, CDR2 SQSDAQ. This CDR3 reads CASSPSKPRLMNTEAFF. Here the CDR3 DNA reads TGTGCCAGCAGCCCTAGTAAACCCAGACTTATGAACACTGAAGCTTTCTTT.

The table lists this clonotype with many counts. The gene calls are TRBV12-3 or TRBV12-4 and TRBJ1-5, with D uncertain. This CDR3 spans 13 amino acids. The CDR3 nucleotides are TGTGCATCCCGGGGAGCAGGCAATCAGCCCCAGCATTTT. This translates into CASRGAGNQPQHF.